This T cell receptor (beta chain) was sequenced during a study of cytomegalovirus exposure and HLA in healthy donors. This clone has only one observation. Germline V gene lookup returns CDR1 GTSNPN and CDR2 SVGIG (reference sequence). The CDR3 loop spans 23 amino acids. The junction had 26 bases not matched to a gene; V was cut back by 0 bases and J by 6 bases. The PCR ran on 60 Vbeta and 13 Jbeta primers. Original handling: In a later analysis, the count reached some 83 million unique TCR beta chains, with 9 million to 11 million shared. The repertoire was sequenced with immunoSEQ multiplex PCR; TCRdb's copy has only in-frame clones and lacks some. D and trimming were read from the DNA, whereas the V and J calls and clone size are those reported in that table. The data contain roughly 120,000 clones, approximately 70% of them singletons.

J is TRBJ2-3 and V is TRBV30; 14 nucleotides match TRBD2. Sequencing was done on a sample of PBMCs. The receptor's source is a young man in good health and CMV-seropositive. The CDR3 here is CAWSVAAGYGTSGGIPPRDTQYF. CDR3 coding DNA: TGTGCCTGGAGTGTGGCCGCGGGGTACGGGACTAGCGGGGGCATTCCCCCGCGGGATACGCAGTATTTT.